Presented here are 17 T cell receptor beta chains from one specimen sequenced in a study of blood T cell repertoires in COVID-19. The repertoire was sequenced with immunoSEQ multiplex PCR; TCRdb's copy has only in-frame clones and lacks some. The sample lists about 260,000 clones; around 84% were seen once. Sequenced material: peripheral blood. The receptors come from a woman between 35 and 50 years old who had recovered from COVID-19.

The chain combines TRBV18 with TRBJ1-5; 11 bases agree with TRBD1. Trimming took 5 bases from V and 4 from J; bases not matched to a gene: 7. CDR3 size: 16 residues. Germline V gene data show CDR1 as KGHSH and CDR2 as LQKENI. The CDR3 nucleotides are TGTGCCAGCTCATCCGGACAGGGGGCTACAAATCAGCCCCAGCATTTT. Its protein is CASSSGQGATNQPQHF.

CDR3 region: CASSPGVGKMNTEAFF. The DNA of the CDR3 is TGTGCCAGCAGCCCAGGGGTAGGGAAAATGAACACTGAAGCTTTCTTT. The J gene is TRBJ1-1, the V gene TRBV11-3, with D maybe TRBD1 (6 bases). From germline, CDR1 is SGHNT and CDR2 YENEEA. This CDR3 region has 16 residues. V lost 5 bases to trimming and J lost 0 bases, with 16 bases between them.

The J gene is TRBJ1-2, the V gene TRBV6-5, with a tentative D call TRBD1 (5 bases). The CDR3 has 14 residues. Germline CDR1 MNHEY, CDR2 SVGAGI. V was pared by 5 bases and J by 2 bases, with 12 bases between. The CDR3 sequence is CASSKTVTNYGYTF. CDR3 in DNA: TGTGCCAGCAGTAAGACAGTAACCAACTATGGCTACACCTTC.

This sequence joins TRBV19 and TRBJ1-2; D gene unclear. CDR1 is LNHDA and CDR2 is SQIVND in the germline V gene (reference sequence). Between the trimmed V and J ends, which lost 7 bases and 5 bases, there was a span of 20 bases. This CDR3 has 15 amino acids. DNA of the CDR3: TGTGCCAGTACTCACCGGTCAGCCGCCGGGTATGGCTACACCTTC. Its translation: CASTHRSAAGYGYTF.

This chain joins TRBV5-8 and TRBJ2-1; D is perhaps TRBD1 (6 bases). There are 15 residues in the CDR3. Deletions cut 2 bases from V and 1 base from J, with 10 bases between. Germline-derived CDR1 and CDR2 are SGHTS and YDEGEE. CDR3 nucleotide sequence: TGTGCCAGCAGCTTTGTGGGGGCGTCCTACAATGAGCAGTTCTTC. Protein product: CASSFVGASYNEQFF.

The chain recombines TRBV5-1 with TRBJ1-1; maybe TRBD1 (5 bases). This CDR3 spans 13 amino acids. The germline V gene has CDR1 SGHRS and CDR2 YFSETQ. V lost 5 bases and J 4 bases, leaving 12 bases between the germline ends. The CDR3 protein is CASSSTGGTEAFF. CDR3 nucleotide sequence: TGCGCCAGCAGTTCCACGGGGGGCACTGAAGCTTTCTTT. Full variable domain (outside the CDR3, taken from reference TRBV5-1 and TRBJ1-1): KAGVTQTPRYLIKTRGQQVTLSCSPISGHRSVSWYQQTPGQGLQFLFEYFSETQRNKGNFPGRFSGRQFSNSRSEMNVSTLELGDSALYLCASSSTGGTEAFFGQGTRLTVV.

A single count supports this clone. The V gene is TRBV5-1, the J gene TRBJ2-5; the match to TRBD2 covers 14 bases. Germline V gene data show CDR1 as SGHRS and CDR2 as YFSETQ. The CDR3 totals 16 residues. V shed 4 bases and J 2 bases; nucleotides not matched to a gene: 4. This chain's CDR3 is CASSGTSGGVQETQYF. The CDR3 nucleotides are TGCGCCAGCAGCGGGACTAGCGGGGGCGTACAAGAGACCCAGTACTTC.

The chain recombines TRBV7-8 with TRBJ2-3, with 8 nucleotides matching TRBD2. CDR1 is SGHVS, CDR2 FQNEAQ, per germline. V dropped 1 base and J dropped 2; count of bases not matched to a gene: 5. The CDR3 has 16 residues. The CDR3 coding sequence is TGTGCCAGCAGCTTAGTTGGACTAGCTTTCACAGATACGCAGTATTTT. Translated: CASSLVGLAFTDTQYF.

CDR3 amino acids: CASTTSGGYNEQFF. The DNA of the CDR3 is TGTGCCAGTACCACTAGCGGGGGGTACAATGAGCAGTTCTTC. V and J are TRBV19 and TRBJ2-1; 12 positions match TRBD2. Losses at the gene ends were 7 bases for V and 4 bases for J; bases not matched to a gene: 2. This CDR3 has 14 residues. The germline CDR1 and CDR2 sequences are LNHDA and SQIVND (reference sequence).

This sequence joins TRBV6-5 and TRBJ1-4; 9 nucleotides agree with TRBD1. Germline V gives CDR1 MNHEY, CDR2 SVGAGI. The CDR3 is 14 residues long. Trimming cost V 5 bases and J 7 bases; bases outside gene matches: 5. The DNA for the CDR3 is TGTGCCAGCAGTCCCCGGACAGGGGTTGAAAAACTGTTTTTT. Encoded protein: CASSPRTGVEKLFF.

The V and J genes are TRBV11-2 and TRBJ2-7, with D unresolved. CDR1 SGHAT and CDR2 FQNNGV come from the germline V gene. This CDR3 spans 14 amino acids. Trimming removed 1 base at V and 0 bases at J, with 7 bases between. CDR3 protein: CASSLGPDSYEQYF. In DNA, the CDR3 is TGTGCCAGCAGCTTAGGGCCCGACTCCTACGAGCAGTACTTC.

The chain couples TRBV6-5 to TRBJ2-3, with D possibly being TRBD2 (5 bases). With 8 bases removed from V and 5 bases from J, the gap between germline ends came to 14 bases. Per germline, CDR1 MNHEY and CDR2 SVGAGI. This CDR3 is 13 amino acids long. The CDR3 protein is CASGGFGEDTQYF. The CDR3 DNA sequence: TGTGCCAGCGGCGGGTTCGGGGAAGATACGCAGTATTTT.

This clone was detected once. The chain has TRBV11-3 and TRBJ2-7; tentatively, D is TRBD1 (5 bases). V lost 7 bases, J lost 1 base, and 11 bases lay in between. This CDR3 is built from 13 residues. Germline assignment: CDR1 SGHNT and CDR2 YENEEA. The CDR3 spells CASTQGGSYEQYF. CDR3 nucleotides: TGTGCCAGCACCCAGGGCGGATCCTACGAGCAGTACTTC.

This chain links TRBV11-3 with TRBJ2-7; TRBD1 agrees at 8 bases. The CDR3 length is 14 residues. V lost 5 bases, J lost 6 bases, and 9 bases stayed unmatched. The germline V gene has CDR1 SGHNT and CDR2 YENEEA. CDR3 sequence reads: CASSPGTGSFEQYF. CDR3 DNA sequence: TGTGCCAGCAGCCCCGGGACAGGCAGCTTCGAGCAGTACTTC.

This clone was seen just once. This chain joins TRBV29-1 and TRBJ1-4; 7 positions agree with TRBD1. The CDR3 has 15 residues. The germline V gene has CDR1 SQVTM and CDR2 ANQGSEA. After removal of 6 bases from V and 5 bases from J, the junction contained 12 bases not matched to a gene. In nucleotides, the CDR3 is TGCAGCGTCCGCCCTGCGGGACAGTTAAATGAAAAACTGTTTTTT. This gives the protein CSVRPAGQLNEKLFF.

The CDR3 here is CASSFEAAGTEAFF. CDR3 nucleotides: TGTGCCAGCAGTTTTGAGGCGGCGGGCACTGAAGCTTTCTTT. J is TRBJ1-1 and V is TRBV6-5; D is unclear. Deletions cut 4 bases from V and 4 bases from J, with 13 bases between. The CDR3 is made up of 14 amino acids. Germline CDR1 and CDR2: MNHEY and SVGAGI.

The chain has TRBV2 and TRBJ1-4; possibly TRBD1 for D (5 bases). This CDR3 has 14 residues. Trimming cost V 7 bases and J 7 bases, with 16 bases left between them. Germline values: CDR1 SNHLY, CDR2 FYNNEI. CDR3 nucleotides: TGTGCCAGCACCGAGGGAAGGGGAGGTGAAAAACTGTTTTTT. Its translation is CASTEGRGGEKLFF.